Listed below are T cell receptor beta chains from one sample, sequenced in a study of blood T cell repertoires in COVID-19. The table came from immunoSEQ multiplex PCR; TCRdb's copy has only in-frame clones and leaves some out. Seen here are more than 95,000 clones, around nine tenths observed once, and the top ten hold about 1.8%. The sequenced material came from peripheral blood. All receptors derive from a man aged 55 to 70 with acute or convalescent COVID-19. The CDR3 runs from the conserved cysteine through the conserved F or W. The D gene is left open where the match is weak. Expanded clones get a size class; other rows say once, few or many, or leave the size out.

j_gene: TRBJ2-1; v_gene: TRBV11-2; d_gene: NA; abundance: NA; CDR3aa: CASSHYRTRGYNEQFF; CDR3nt: TGTGCCAGCAGCCACTACAGGACTAGGGGGTACAATGAGCAGTTCTTC
j_gene: TRBJ1-1; v_gene: TRBV11-3; d_gene: TRBD1; abundance: NA; CDR3aa: CASSERGQTEAFF; CDR3nt: TGTGCCAGCTCGGAGAGGGGGCAAACTGAAGCTTTCTTT
j_gene: TRBJ1-1; v_gene: TRBV4-1; d_gene: NA; abundance: once; CDR3aa: CASSSDARLAFF; CDR3nt: TGCGCCAGCAGCTCAGACGCCAGACTTGCTTTCTTT
j_gene: TRBJ1-1; v_gene: TRBV6-1; d_gene: NA; abundance: few; CDR3aa: CASSEAQGWVTEAFF; CDR3nt: TGTGCCAGCAGTGAAGCGCAGGGATGGGTCACTGAAGCTTTCTTT
j_gene: TRBJ2-6; v_gene: TRBV19; d_gene: NA; abundance: NA; CDR3aa: CASSIGGPGANVLTF; CDR3nt: TGTGCCAGTAGTATAGGAGGGCCTGGGGCCAACGTCCTGACTTTC
j_gene: TRBJ1-1; v_gene: TRBV7-2; d_gene: NA; abundance: NA; CDR3aa: CASRVGGNTEAFF; CDR3nt: TGTGCCAGCAGGGTCGGGGGGAACACTGAAGCTTTCTTT
j_gene: TRBJ2-5; v_gene: TRBV7-2; d_gene: NA; abundance: NA; CDR3aa: CASSSLTLETQYF; CDR3nt: TGTGCCAGCAGCTCCCTAACCTTAGAGACCCAGTACTTC
j_gene: TRBJ1-5; v_gene: TRBV10-3; d_gene: NA; abundance: NA; CDR3aa: CAISPGRDQPQHF; CDR3nt: TGTGCCATCAGCCCGGGCAGGGATCAGCCCCAGCATTTT
j_gene: TRBJ2-1; v_gene: TRBV12-5; d_gene: NA; abundance: NA; CDR3aa: CASAPRGSRNEQFF; CDR3nt: TGTGCTAGTGCCCCGCGGGGTTCGAGGAATGAGCAGTTCTTC
j_gene: TRBJ2-7; v_gene: TRBV27; d_gene: TRBD1; abundance: NA; CDR3aa: CASSWGQGSSYEQYF; CDR3nt: TGTGCCAGCAGTTGGGGACAGGGGAGCTCCTACGAGCAGTACTTC
j_gene: TRBJ1-1; v_gene: TRBV3-1/TRBV3-2; d_gene: NA; abundance: NA; CDR3aa: CASINSGGESFF; CDR3nt: TGTGCCAGCATCAACAGCGGGGGTGAATCTTTCTTT
j_gene: TRBJ1-2; v_gene: TRBV25-1; d_gene: NA; abundance: NA; CDR3aa: CASSEGTGYYGYTF; CDR3nt: TGTGCCAGCAGTGAGGGTACAGGGTACTATGGCTACACCTTC
j_gene: TRBJ1-1; v_gene: TRBV7-9; d_gene: NA; abundance: once; CDR3aa: CASSLSGGTEAFF; CDR3nt: TGTGCCAGCAGCTTATCCGGTGGTACTGAAGCTTTCTTT
j_gene: TRBJ2-2; v_gene: TRBV3-1/TRBV3-2; d_gene: TRBD1; abundance: NA; CDR3aa: CASSQEQGSGPGELFF; CDR3nt: TGTGCCAGCAGCCAAGAACAGGGGTCCGGACCCGGGGAGCTGTTTTTT
j_gene: TRBJ2-5; v_gene: TRBV19; d_gene: TRBD2; abundance: NA; CDR3aa: CASRPITGGETQYF; CDR3nt: TGTGCCAGTAGGCCAATTACCGGGGGGGAGACCCAGTACTTC
j_gene: TRBJ1-1; v_gene: TRBV6-5; d_gene: NA; abundance: NA; CDR3aa: CASSPEGSGRTEAFF; CDR3nt: TGTGCCAGCAGCCCCGAGGGGTCCGGGAGAACTGAAGCTTTCTTT
j_gene: TRBJ1-5; v_gene: TRBV7-9; d_gene: NA; abundance: few; CDR3aa: CASSLVAQPQHF; CDR3nt: TGTGCCAGCAGCTTAGTGGCTCAGCCCCAGCATTTT
j_gene: TRBJ1-2; v_gene: TRBV4-2; d_gene: TRBD1; abundance: NA; CDR3aa: CASSFTGVYGYTF; CDR3nt: TGTGCCAGCAGCTTCACAGGGGTCTATGGCTACACCTTC
j_gene: TRBJ1-3; v_gene: TRBV5-1; d_gene: TRBD1; abundance: few; CDR3aa: CASSSGQFSGNTIYF; CDR3nt: TGCGCCAGCAGCTCGGGACAGTTCTCTGGAAACACCATATATTTT
j_gene: TRBJ2-5; v_gene: TRBV7-2; d_gene: NA; abundance: NA; CDR3aa: CASSTRQARETQYF; CDR3nt: TGTGCCAGCAGCACCCGACAAGCCCGAGAGACCCAGTACTTC
j_gene: TRBJ1-1; v_gene: TRBV6-5; d_gene: TRBD1; abundance: once; CDR3aa: CASSSRDRWKNTEAFF; CDR3nt: TGTGCCAGCAGTTCCAGGGACAGGTGGAAGAACACTGAAGCTTTCTTT
j_gene: TRBJ2-1; v_gene: TRBV6-2/TRBV6-3; d_gene: TRBD1; abundance: NA; CDR3aa: CASSPYPGQGAYNEQFF; CDR3nt: TGTGCCAGCAGCCCTTATCCGGGACAGGGGGCCTACAATGAGCAGTTCTTC
j_gene: TRBJ2-7; v_gene: TRBV18; d_gene: TRBD2; abundance: NA; CDR3aa: CASSPSSGGPLDEQYF; CDR3nt: TGTGCCAGCTCACCTAGCTCGGGGGGGCCCCTAGACGAGCAGTACTTC
j_gene: TRBJ2-1; v_gene: TRBV5-8; d_gene: NA; abundance: NA; CDR3aa: CASSIKAAYNEQFF; CDR3nt: TGTGCCAGCAGCATTAAAGCGGCCTACAATGAGCAGTTCTTC
j_gene: TRBJ2-2; v_gene: TRBV5-1; d_gene: TRBD1; abundance: NA; CDR3aa: CASGNRGRDTGELFF; CDR3nt: TGCGCCAGCGGAAACAGGGGGCGAGACACCGGGGAGCTGTTTTTT
j_gene: TRBJ1-4; v_gene: TRBV19; d_gene: TRBD1; abundance: once; CDR3aa: CASSKDRVSEKLFF; CDR3nt: TGTGCCAGTAGTAAGGACAGGGTGAGTGAAAAACTGTTTTTT
j_gene: TRBJ1-4; v_gene: TRBV6-5; d_gene: TRBD1; abundance: NA; CDR3aa: CASRPWTGRIEKLFF; CDR3nt: TGTGCCAGCAGGCCTTGGACAGGGAGGATTGAAAAACTGTTTTTT
j_gene: TRBJ1-5; v_gene: TRBV4-1; d_gene: NA; abundance: NA; CDR3aa: CASSQENPGTRQPQHF; CDR3nt: TGCGCCAGCAGCCAAGAGAACCCAGGGACTAGGCAGCCCCAGCATTTT